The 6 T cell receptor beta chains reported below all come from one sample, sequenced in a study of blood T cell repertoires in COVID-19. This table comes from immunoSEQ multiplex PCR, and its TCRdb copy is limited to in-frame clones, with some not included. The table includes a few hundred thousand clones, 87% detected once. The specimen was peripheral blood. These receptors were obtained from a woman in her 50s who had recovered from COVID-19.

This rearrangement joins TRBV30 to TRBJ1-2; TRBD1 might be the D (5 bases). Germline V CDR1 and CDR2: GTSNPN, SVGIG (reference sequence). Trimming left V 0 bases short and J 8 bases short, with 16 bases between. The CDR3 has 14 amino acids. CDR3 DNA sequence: TGTGCCTGGAGTGTGGGGGTCGGGGGTAAGGGCTACACCTTC. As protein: CAWSVGVGGKGYTF.

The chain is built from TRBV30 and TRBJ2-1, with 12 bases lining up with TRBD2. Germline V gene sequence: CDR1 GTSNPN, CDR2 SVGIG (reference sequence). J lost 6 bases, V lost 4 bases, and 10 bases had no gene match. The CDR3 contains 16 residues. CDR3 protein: CAWTTSGRPFSNEQFF. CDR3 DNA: TGTGCCTGGACGACTAGCGGGAGACCATTCAGCAATGAGCAGTTCTTC.

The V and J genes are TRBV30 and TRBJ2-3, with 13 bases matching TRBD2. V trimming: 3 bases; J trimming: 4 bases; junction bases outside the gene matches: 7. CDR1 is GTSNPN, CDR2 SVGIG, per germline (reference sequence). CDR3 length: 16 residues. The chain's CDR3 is CAWSALAGGPSDTQYF. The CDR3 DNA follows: TGTGCCTGGAGCGCACTAGCGGGGGGGCCTTCAGATACGCAGTATTTT.

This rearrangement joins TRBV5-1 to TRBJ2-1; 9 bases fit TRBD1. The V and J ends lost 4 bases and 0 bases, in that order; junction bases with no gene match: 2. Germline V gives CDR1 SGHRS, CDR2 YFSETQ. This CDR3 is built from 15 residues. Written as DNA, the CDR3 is TGCGCCAGCAGCAAGGGACAGGGCTCCTACAATGAGCAGTTCTTC. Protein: CASSKGQGSYNEQFF.

CDR3 sequence (DNA): TGTGCCAGCGGGAGGTGGCTTGGAGAGACCCAGTACTTC. Its protein is CASGRWLGETQYF. The genes are TRBV27 and TRBJ2-5, with D possibly being TRBD2 (6 bases). The CDR3 extends over 13 amino acids. The ends were cut back, 8 bases at V and 4 bases at J, with 14 bases in the middle. Looked up from germline, CDR1 is MNHEY and CDR2 is SMNVEV (reference sequence).

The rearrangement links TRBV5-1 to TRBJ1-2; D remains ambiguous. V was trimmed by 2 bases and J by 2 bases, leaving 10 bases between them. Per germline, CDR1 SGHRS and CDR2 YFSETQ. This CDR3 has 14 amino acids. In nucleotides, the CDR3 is TGCGCCAGCAGCTTCGGGATCGCCAACTATGGCTACACCTTC. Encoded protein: CASSFGIANYGYTF. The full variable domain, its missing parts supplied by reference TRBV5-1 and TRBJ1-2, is KAGVTQTPRYLIKTRGQQVTLSCSPISGHRSVSWYQQTPGQGLQFLFEYFSETQRNKGNFPGRFSGRQFSNSRSEMNVSTLELGDSALYLCASSFGIANYGYTFGSGTRLTVV.